The text below deals with one T cell receptor beta chain. Its antigen is still unknown. The sample holds no much larger clone one base away, and base qualities are not on file. The data originate from a study of CD8 T cells in ankylosing spondylitis (dated by TCRdb to the late 2010s). With respect to the entire study: The study set out to find disease-linked TCR variants by profiling T cell receptor beta repertoires in ankylosing spondylitis patients and healthy donors. In total, the full study cohort was made up of about 110 healthy donors and 25 ankylosing spondylitis patients. Peripheral blood was sampled, and synovial fluid was additionally collected from ankylosing spondylitis patients. What the study reported, not specific to this receptor: Some motif variants were previously reported in synovial fluid and blood of reactive arthritis patients, suggesting common disease-initiation mechanisms. The disease-linked clones were reported to be significantly enriched in matched synovial fluid samples from ankylosing spondylitis patients. The disease-linked clones had a CD8+ phenotype and were found at relatively low frequencies in peripheral blood. A TCR beta motif made up of several highly homologous amino acid variants appeared to be characteristic of blood from ankylosing spondylitis patients.

Spanning cysteine to phenylalanine, the CDR3 consists of 13 amino acids. The CDR3 DNA has 39 bases and is translated from base 1. V lost 3 bases and J lost 2 bases; the stretch between them is 8 bases long. The germline V gene encodes CDR1 SGHRS and CDR2 YFSETQ. TCRdb records Illumina HiSeq 2500 as the sequencer. Quantitative 5'-RACE with molecular barcodes was the method used to prepare the TCR beta libraries. From the authors' description of their analysis: Disease-linked TCR variants were identified with a new computational method built on a probabilistic model of VDJ rearrangement. Using fastp trimming at Q25 and MiXCR clonotype assembly, TCRdb reanalyzed the public sequencing data and kept in-frame beta chains. Each record represents a unique CDR3 protein, reported with the most common genes and DNA among its rows. Clone size and V and J calls follow TCRdb, not the original study. The sample table holds fewer than 400,000 distinct CDR3 sequences, of which about 15% were seen once. 0.95% to 1.4% of the sample is held by the ten biggest clonotypes.

The origin of this receptor is a male donor with ankylosing spondylitis or in good health (not recorded which). Rearrangement joined TRBV5-1 to TRBJ1-2; the D gene is unclear. Material: blood, either unsorted or a sorted T cell fraction (not recorded which). The CDR3 protein is CASSSGINYGYTF. The DNA sequence is given as TGCGCCAGCAGCTCCGGAATAAACTATGGCTACACCTTC.